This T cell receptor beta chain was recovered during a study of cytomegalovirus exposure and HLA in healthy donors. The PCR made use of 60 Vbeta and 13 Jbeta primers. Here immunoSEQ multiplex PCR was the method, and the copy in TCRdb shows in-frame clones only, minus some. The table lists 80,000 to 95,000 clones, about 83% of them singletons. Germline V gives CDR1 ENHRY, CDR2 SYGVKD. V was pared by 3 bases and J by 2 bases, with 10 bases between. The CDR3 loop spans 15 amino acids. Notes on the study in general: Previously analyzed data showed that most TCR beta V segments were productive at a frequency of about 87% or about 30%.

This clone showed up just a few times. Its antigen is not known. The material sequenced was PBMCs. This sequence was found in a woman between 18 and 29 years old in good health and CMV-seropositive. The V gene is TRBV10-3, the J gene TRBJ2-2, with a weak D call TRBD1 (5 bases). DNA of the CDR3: TGTGCCATCAGTGAAAGGGGTAGTAACACCGGGGAGCTGTTTTTT. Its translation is CAISERGSNTGELFF.